The rows below give T cell receptor beta chains drawn from one sample of a study of identical twins. TCRdb ran MiXCR on the 5' RACE reads and lists one entry per CDR3 protein. Here the sample spans about 490,000 distinct CDR3 sequences, over 12% being singletons. A further study also used this sample, focusing on yellow fever vaccine responses in identical twins.

Input material: CD4+ T cells sorted from blood. The receptors come from a woman younger than 30 in good health. Each CDR3 is given with its conserved first and last residue. The D gene is left open where the match is weak. Not all rows give a size; the values are once, few, many and, for expanded clones, a class.

V	length	D	J	size	CDR3
TRBV12-3/TRBV12-4	16	TRBD1	TRBJ2-2	-	CASSLGRQGNTGELFF
TRBV2	14	-	TRBJ2-1	few	CASSKDRNYNEQFF
TRBV12-3/TRBV12-4	17	TRBD2	TRBJ2-1	-	CASSLGAGTSGRNEQFF
TRBV6-1	13	TRBD2	TRBJ2-1	-	CATTGTTRHEQFF
TRBV29-1	14	TRBD2	TRBJ2-5	few	CSVARGLAQETQYF
TRBV20-1	12	-	TRBJ2-1	-	CSAVSSYNEQFF
TRBV7-9	16	-	TRBJ2-3	few	CASSLMTSGSTDTQYF
TRBV6-1	15	TRBD2	TRBJ2-1	-	CATTGQRGGYNEQFF
TRBV20-1	16	TRBD2	TRBJ2-3	few	CSARPSSGNPTDTQYF
TRBV7-9	15	-	TRBJ2-6	-	CASSLGGLGANVLTF
TRBV10-3	15	-	TRBJ2-2	few	CAISNRDTNTGELFF
TRBV7-2	15	TRBD1	TRBJ1-3	-	CASSLDDRGRNTIYF
TRBV11-2	14	-	TRBJ2-7	-	CASSLYSIAYEQYF
TRBV6-1	14	-	TRBJ1-5	-	CASNDRSSNQPQHF
TRBV6-2/TRBV6-3	15	TRBD2	TRBJ2-4	-	CASISGRANRNIQYF
TRBV3-1	17	TRBD2	TRBJ2-7	-	CACSQDVIAGVGYEQYF
TRBV18	18	TRBD2	TRBJ2-1	-	CASSPRRGTGPSYNEQFF
TRBV29-1	13	-	TRBJ2-1	many	CSVVGYPVNEQFF
TRBV5-1	15	TRBD1	TRBJ1-2	few	CASREGTVIAYGYTF
TRBV2	14	TRBD1	TRBJ2-2	few	CASADRENTGELFF
TRBV20-1	13	TRBD2	TRBJ2-7	few	CSAVAGSHYEQYF
TRBV4-1	15	-	TRBJ2-7	few	CASSHGPGVTYEQYF
TRBV3-1	11	-	TRBJ2-7	-	CASSMTGEQYF
TRBV29-1	14	TRBD1	TRBJ1-5	many	CSVSSGTDNQPQHF
TRBV12-5	14	-	TRBJ1-1	few	CASGLAVGGTEAFF
TRBV3-1	15	TRBD1	TRBJ1-2	few	CASSLGTVGYYGYTF